These T cell receptor beta chains were read from a single sample in a study of regulatory T cells in long-lasting Graves disease. In TCRdb, the multiplex PCR reads were re-called with MiXCR into one record per CDR3 protein. The sample contains roughly 700,000 distinct CDR3 sequences, about 32% of which appear only once. Source: peripheral blood mononuclear cells (PBMCs), taken when the disease was refractory, from a patient treated with antithyroid drugs. The origin of the receptors is a female donor with Graves disease. Each CDR3 is given with its conserved first and last residue. D genes are given only for firm matches. Size is omitted from some rows. Given values are once, few, many or a class for expanded clones.

d_call j_call cdr3_length clone_size v_call cdr3_aa cdr3_nt
TRBD1 TRBJ1-2 14 few TRBV19 CASSTQGARIGYTF TGTGCCAGTAGTACCCAGGGGGCGCGTATCGGGTACACCTTC
TRBD2 TRBJ2-7 15 - TRBV6-1 CASTVAGLPSYEQYF TGTGCCAGCACCGTAGCGGGACTTCCCTCCTACGAGCAGTACTTC
- TRBJ1-6 15 - TRBV9 CASSVARDTNSPLHF TGTGCCAGCAGCGTAGCCCGGGACACCAATTCACCCCTCCACTTT
TRBD2 TRBJ2-7 15 once TRBV19 CASSRTSGSSSEQYF TGTGCCAGTAGCCGGACTAGCGGGAGTTCTTCCGAGCAGTACTTC
TRBD2 TRBJ2-5 17 few TRBV5-6 CASSLAGVVAGQETQYF TGTGCCAGCAGCTTGGCCGGCGTGGTAGCGGGACAAGAGACCCAGTACTTC
- TRBJ1-1 15 - TRBV6-2/TRBV6-3 CASSLLQGLNTEAFF TGTGCCAGCAGCCTATTACAGGGTTTGAACACTGAAGCTTTCTTT
- TRBJ1-4 13 few TRBV6-2/TRBV6-3 CASSYSKREKLFF TGTGCCAGCAGTTACTCGAAACGAGAAAAACTGTTTTTT
- TRBJ1-1 13 few TRBV30 CAWSVQEHTEAFF TGTGCCTGGAGTGTACAGGAGCACACTGAAGCTTTCTTT
TRBD1 TRBJ1-5 17 - TRBV27 CASSLRGTGISNQPQHF TGTGCCAGCAGTTTAAGAGGGACAGGGATAAGCAATCAGCCCCAGCATTTT
- TRBJ2-7 15 - TRBV20-1 CSALSGTENSYEQYF TGCAGTGCTCTATCCGGGACGGAGAACTCCTACGAGCAGTACTTC
- TRBJ2-2 17 - TRBV5-1 CASSLTLGAGSTGELFF TGCGCCAGCAGCTTGACCCTAGGGGCCGGGTCCACCGGGGAGCTGTTTTTT
TRBD1 TRBJ2-2 17 few TRBV12-3/TRBV12-4 CASSLWPGQGKTGELFF TGTGCCAGCAGTTTATGGCCCGGACAGGGAAAAACCGGGGAGCTGTTTTTT
TRBD1 TRBJ1-1 16 few TRBV28 CASSPIRQGRNTEAFF TGTGCCAGCAGTCCAATCCGACAGGGTCGGAACACTGAAGCTTTCTTT